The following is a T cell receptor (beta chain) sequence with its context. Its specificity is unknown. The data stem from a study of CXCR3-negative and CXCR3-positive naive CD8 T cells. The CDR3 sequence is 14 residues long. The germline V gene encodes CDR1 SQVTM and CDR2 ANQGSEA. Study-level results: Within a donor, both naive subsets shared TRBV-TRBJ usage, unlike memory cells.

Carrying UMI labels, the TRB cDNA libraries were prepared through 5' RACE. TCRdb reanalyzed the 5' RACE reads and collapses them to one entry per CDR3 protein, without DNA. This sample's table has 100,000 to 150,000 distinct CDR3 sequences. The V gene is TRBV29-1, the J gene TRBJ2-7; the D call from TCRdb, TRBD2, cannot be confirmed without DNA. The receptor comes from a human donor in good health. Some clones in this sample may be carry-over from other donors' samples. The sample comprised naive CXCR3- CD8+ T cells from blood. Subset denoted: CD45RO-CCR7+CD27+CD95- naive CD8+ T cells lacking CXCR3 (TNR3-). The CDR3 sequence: CSVVSGTVSYEQYF.